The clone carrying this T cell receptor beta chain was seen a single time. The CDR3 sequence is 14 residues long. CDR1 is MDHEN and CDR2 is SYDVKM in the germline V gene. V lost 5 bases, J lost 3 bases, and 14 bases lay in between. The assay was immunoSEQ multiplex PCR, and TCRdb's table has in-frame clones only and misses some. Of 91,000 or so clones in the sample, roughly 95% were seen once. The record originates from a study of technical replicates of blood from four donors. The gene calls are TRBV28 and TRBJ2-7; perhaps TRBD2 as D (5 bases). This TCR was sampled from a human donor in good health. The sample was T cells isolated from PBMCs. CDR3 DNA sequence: TGTGCCAGCAGTCTCCGGGGTCAAGGCTACGAGCAGTACTTC. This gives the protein CASSLRGQGYEQYF.